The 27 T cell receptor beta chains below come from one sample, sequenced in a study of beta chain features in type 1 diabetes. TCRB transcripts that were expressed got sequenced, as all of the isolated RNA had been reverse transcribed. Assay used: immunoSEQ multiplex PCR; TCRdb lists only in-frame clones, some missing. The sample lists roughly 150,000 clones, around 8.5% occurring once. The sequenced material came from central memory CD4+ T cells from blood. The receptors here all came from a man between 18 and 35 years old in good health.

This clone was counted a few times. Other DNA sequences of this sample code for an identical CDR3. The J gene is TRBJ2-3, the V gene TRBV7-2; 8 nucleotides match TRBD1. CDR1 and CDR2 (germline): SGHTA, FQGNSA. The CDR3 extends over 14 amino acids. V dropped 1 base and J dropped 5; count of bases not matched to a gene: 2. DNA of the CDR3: TGTGCCAGCAGCTTAGGACAGGGGAGAGATACGCAGTATTTT. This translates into CASSLGQGRDTQYF.

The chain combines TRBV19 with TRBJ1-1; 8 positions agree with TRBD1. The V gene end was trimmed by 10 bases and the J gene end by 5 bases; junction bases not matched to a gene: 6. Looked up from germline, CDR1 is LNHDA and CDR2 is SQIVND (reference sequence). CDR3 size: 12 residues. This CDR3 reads CATGQGLTEAFF. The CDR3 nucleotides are TGTGCCACCGGACAGGGACTTACTGAAGCTTTCTTT.

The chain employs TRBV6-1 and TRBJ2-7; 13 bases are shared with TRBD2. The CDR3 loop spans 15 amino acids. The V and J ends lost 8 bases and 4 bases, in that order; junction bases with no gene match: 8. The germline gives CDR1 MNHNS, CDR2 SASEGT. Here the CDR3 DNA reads TGTGCCAGCCGGGGGGGGACTAGCGGGAAATACGAGCAGTACTTC. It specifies CASRGGTSGKYEQYF.

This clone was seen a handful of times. The CDR3: CASSEQANTEAFF. For the CDR3, the DNA is TGTGCCAGCAGCGAACAGGCGAACACTGAAGCTTTCTTT. The chain couples TRBV6-4 to TRBJ1-1; D may be TRBD1 (5 bases). CDR1 and CDR2 (germline): MRHNA, SNTAGT. CDR3 length equals 13 residues. The ends were cut back, 6 bases at V and 1 base at J, with 9 bases in the middle.

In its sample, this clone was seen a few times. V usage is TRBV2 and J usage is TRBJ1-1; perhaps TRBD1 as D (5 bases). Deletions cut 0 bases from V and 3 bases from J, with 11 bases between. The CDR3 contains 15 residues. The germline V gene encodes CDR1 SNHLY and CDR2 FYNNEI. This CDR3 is CASSEAGAGYTEAFF. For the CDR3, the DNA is TGTGCCAGCAGTGAAGCGGGTGCAGGGTACACTGAAGCTTTCTTT.

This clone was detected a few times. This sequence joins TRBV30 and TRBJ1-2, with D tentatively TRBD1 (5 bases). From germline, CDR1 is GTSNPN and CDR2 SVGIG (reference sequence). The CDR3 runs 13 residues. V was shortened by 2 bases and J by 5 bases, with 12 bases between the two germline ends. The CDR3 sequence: CAWSPGKNYGYTF. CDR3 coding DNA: TGTGCCTGGAGTCCAGGGAAGAATTATGGCTACACCTTC. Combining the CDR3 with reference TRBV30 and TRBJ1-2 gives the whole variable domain SQTIHQWPATLVQPVGSPLSLECTVEGTSNPNLYWYRQAAGRGLQLLFYSVGIGQISSEVPQNLSASRPQDRQFILSSKKLLLSDSGFYLCAWSPGKNYGYTFGSGTRLTVV.

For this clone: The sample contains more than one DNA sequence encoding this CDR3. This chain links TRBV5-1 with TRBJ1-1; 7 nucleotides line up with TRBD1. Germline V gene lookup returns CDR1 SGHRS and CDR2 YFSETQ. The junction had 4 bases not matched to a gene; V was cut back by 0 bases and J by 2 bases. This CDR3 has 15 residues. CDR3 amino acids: CASSLDGTANTEAFF. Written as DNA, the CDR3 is TGCGCCAGCAGCTTGGACGGGACAGCTAACACTGAAGCTTTCTTT.

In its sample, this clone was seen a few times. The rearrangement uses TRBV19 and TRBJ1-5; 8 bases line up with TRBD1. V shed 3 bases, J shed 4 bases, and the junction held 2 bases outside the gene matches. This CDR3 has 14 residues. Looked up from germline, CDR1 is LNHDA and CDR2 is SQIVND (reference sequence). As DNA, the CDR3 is TGTGCCAGTAGTATCGGGGACAGGAATCAGCCCCAGCATTTT. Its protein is CASSIGDRNQPQHF.

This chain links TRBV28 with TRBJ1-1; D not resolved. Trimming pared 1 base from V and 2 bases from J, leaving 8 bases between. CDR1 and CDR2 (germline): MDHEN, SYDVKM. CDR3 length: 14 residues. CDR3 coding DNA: TGTGCCAGCAGTTTATACGGGAAAAACACTGAAGCTTTCTTT. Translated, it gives CASSLYGKNTEAFF.

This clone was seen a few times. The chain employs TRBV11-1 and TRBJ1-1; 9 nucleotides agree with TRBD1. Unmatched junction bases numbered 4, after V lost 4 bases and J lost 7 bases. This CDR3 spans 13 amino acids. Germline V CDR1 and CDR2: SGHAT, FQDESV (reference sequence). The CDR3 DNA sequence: TGTGCCAGCAGCTGGGGGACAGGGAGTGAAGCTTTCTTT. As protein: CASSWGTGSEAFF.

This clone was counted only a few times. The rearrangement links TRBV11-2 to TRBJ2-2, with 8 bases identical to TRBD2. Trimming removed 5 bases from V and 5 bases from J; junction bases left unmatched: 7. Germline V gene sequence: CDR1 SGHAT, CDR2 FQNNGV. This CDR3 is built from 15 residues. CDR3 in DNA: TGTGCCAGCAGCCCCCGACTAGCGAGGACCGGGGAGCTGTTTTTT. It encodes CASSPRLARTGELFF.

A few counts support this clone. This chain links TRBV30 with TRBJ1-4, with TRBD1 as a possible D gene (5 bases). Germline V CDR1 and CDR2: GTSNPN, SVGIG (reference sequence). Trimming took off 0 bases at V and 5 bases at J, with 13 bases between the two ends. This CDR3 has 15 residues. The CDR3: CAWSVPGGRNEKLFF. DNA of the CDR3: TGTGCCTGGAGTGTACCGGGGGGGAGGAATGAAAAACTGTTTTTT.

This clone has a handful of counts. CDR3 DNA: TGTGCCAGCAGTTTATGGGGGAGGGCAGATACGCAGTATTTT. It translates to CASSLWGRADTQYF. The chain joins TRBV27 to TRBJ2-3, with TRBD2 matching over 7 bases. Germline V gene data show CDR1 as MNHEY and CDR2 as SMNVEV (reference sequence). V shed 1 base and J 4 bases; nucleotides not matched to a gene: 2. This CDR3 has 14 residues.

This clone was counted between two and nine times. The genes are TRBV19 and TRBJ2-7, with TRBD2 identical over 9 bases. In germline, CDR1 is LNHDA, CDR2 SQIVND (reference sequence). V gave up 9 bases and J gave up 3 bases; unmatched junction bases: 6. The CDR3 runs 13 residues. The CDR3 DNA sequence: TGTGCCAGCTCATCTAGCGGGAACTACGAGCAGTACTTC. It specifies CASSSSGNYEQYF.

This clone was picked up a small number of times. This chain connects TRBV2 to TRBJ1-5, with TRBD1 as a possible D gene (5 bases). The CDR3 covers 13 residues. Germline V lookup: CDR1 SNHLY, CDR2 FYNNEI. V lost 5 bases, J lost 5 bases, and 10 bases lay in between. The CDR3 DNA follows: TGTGCCAGCAGTAAGGGGCAGCATCAGCCCCAGCATTTT. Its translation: CASSKGQHQPQHF.

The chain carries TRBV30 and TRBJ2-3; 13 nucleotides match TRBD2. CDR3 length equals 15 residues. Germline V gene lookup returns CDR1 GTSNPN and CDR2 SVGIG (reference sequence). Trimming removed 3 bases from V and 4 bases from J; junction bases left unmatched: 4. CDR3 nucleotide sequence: TGTGCCTGGAGCCGACTAGCGGGGGGTCCAGATACGCAGTATTTT. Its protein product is CAWSRLAGGPDTQYF.

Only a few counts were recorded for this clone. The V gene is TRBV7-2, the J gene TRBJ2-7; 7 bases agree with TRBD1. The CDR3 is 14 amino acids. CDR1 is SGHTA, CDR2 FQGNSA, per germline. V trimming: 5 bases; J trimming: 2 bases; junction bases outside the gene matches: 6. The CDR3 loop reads CASSTYRGAYEQYF. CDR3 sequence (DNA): TGTGCCAGCAGCACTTACAGGGGAGCCTACGAGCAGTACTTC.

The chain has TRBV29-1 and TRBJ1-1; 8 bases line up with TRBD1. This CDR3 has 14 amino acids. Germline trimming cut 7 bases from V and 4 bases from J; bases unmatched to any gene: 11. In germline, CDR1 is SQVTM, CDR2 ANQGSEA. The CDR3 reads CSAKTGGGSTEAFF. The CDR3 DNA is TGCAGCGCCAAAACAGGGGGGGGGAGCACTGAAGCTTTCTTT.

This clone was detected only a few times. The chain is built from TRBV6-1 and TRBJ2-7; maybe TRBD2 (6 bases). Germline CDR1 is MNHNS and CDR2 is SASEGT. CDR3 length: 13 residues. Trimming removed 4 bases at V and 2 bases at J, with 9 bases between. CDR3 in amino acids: CASSGGVAYEQYF. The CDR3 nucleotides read TGTGCCAGCAGTGGCGGGGTGGCCTACGAGCAGTACTTC.

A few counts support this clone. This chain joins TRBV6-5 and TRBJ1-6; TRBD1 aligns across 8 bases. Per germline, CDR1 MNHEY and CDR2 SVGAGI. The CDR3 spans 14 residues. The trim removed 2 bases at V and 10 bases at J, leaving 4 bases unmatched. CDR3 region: CASSYRTGSSPLHF. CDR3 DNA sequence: TGTGCCAGCAGTTACAGGACAGGGAGCTCACCCCTCCACTTT.

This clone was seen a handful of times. Written as DNA, the CDR3 is TGTGCCAGCAGCGACAGTAGTAACTATGGCTACACCTTC. Its protein is CASSDSSNYGYTF. The V call is TRBV28, the J call TRBJ1-2, with TRBD1 as a possible D gene (5 bases). Germline values: CDR1 MDHEN, CDR2 SYDVKM. The CDR3 runs 13 residues. V lost 6 bases and J 1 base, leaving 9 bases between the germline ends.

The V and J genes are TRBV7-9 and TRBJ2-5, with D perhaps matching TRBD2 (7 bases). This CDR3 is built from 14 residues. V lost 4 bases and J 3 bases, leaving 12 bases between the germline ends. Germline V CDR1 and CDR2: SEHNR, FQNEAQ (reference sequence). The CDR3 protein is CASSSGGREETQYF. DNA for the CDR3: TGTGCCAGCAGCTCCGGGGGGCGGGAAGAGACCCAGTACTTC.

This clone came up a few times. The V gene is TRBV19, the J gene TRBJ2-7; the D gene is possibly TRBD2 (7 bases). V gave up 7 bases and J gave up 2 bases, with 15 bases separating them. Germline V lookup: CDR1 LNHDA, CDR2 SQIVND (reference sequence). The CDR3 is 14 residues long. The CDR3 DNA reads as TGTGCCAGTACCCCGGGGGGCTTTCCCTACGAGCAGTACTTC. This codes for CASTPGGFPYEQYF.

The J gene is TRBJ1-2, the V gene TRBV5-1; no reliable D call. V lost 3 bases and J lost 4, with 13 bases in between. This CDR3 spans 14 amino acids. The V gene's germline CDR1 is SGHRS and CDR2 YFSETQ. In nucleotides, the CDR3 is TGCGCCAGCAGCTCCCCGACTGACCCCTATGGCTACACCTTC. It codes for CASSSPTDPYGYTF.

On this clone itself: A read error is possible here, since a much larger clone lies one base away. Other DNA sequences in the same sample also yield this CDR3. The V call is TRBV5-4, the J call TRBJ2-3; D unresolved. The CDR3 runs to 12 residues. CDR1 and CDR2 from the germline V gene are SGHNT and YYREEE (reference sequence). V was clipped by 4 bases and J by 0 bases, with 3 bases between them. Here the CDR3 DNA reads TGTGCCAGCAGCCTGAGCACAGATACGCAGTATTTT. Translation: CASSLSTDTQYF.

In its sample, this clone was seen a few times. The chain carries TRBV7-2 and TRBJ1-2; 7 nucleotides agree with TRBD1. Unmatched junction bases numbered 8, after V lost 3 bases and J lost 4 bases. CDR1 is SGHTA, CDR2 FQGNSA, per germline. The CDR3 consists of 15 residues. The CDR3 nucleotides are TGTGCCAGCAGCTTTGGCTCAGGGGGTTCCTATGGCTACACCTTC. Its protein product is CASSFGSGGSYGYTF. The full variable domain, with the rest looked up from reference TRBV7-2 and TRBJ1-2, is GAGVSQSPSNKVTEKGKDVELRCDPISGHTALYWYRQSLGQGLEFLIYFQGNSAPDKSGLPSDRFSAERTGGSVSTLTIQRTQQEDSAVYLCASSFGSGGSYGYTFGSGTRLTVV.

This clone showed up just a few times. This chain's CDR3 is CASSPREGGTGELFF. The CDR3 nucleotides are TGTGCCAGCAGCCCTAGGGAAGGGGGCACCGGGGAGCTGTTTTTT. This chain joins TRBV9 and TRBJ2-2; weak D call: TRBD1 (6 bases). The germline gives CDR1 SGDLS, CDR2 YYNGEE. This CDR3 spans 15 amino acids. Between the trimmed V and J ends, which lost 4 bases and 4 bases, there was a span of 14 bases.